This T cell receptor beta chain derives from a study of T cells expressing NK-cell markers. On the study more broadly: Obtained from sorted CD3+CD56+NKG2C+, CD3+CD56+NKG2C- and CD3+CD56-NKG2C+ T cells were the TCR beta repertoires.

There are 17 residues in the CDR3. Germline V gene data show CDR1 as MNHEY and CDR2 as SVGEGT. TCRdb reanalyzed the 5' RACE reads, giving one entry per CDR3 protein sequence and no DNA. Its table records 200,000 to 300,000 distinct CDR3 sequences. This TCR was recovered from a woman between 18 and 69 years old in good health. J is TRBJ2-5 and V is TRBV6-2 or TRBV6-3; lacking DNA, the TRBD1 call made by TCRdb goes unchecked. The specimen sequenced was blood T cells: a sorted CD56 or NKG2C T cell subset, CD4+ or CD8+ T cells, or bulk PBMC T cells (not recorded which). This CDR3 is CASSLPPRQGFQETQYF.